These T cell receptor beta chains were read from a single sample in a study of shared clonotypes between healthy human individuals. The method was immunoSEQ multiplex PCR; TCRdb's version includes in-frame clones alone and lacks a portion of them. The table records around 500,000 clones, 70% to 80% of them present only once. Input material: PBMCs. The source is a woman aged 35 to 49 in good health. Some clones in this sample may be carry-over from other donors' samples. The CDR3 runs from the conserved cysteine through the conserved F or W. The D gene is left open where the match is weak. Size is stated for part of the rows, as once, few or many counts, or as a class when the clone is expanded.

V gene	D gene	clone size	J gene	CDR3 protein	CDR3 DNA
TRBV19	.	.	TRBJ1-3	CASSIPGKASGNTIYF	TGTGCCAGTAGTATTCCGGGGAAGGCGTCCGGAAACACCATATATTTT
TRBV19	TRBD2	.	TRBJ2-3	CASSRIGLAGTSDTQYF	TGTGCCAGTAGTAGAATTGGACTAGCAGGAACCTCAGATACGCAGTATTTT
TRBV4-3	.	.	TRBJ1-2	CASSQVFRVNYGYTF	TGCGCCAGCAGCCAAGTTTTCAGGGTTAACTATGGCTACACCTTC
TRBV28	.	many	TRBJ1-6	CASTTDPRFLPLHF	TGTGCCAGCACCACGGACCCCCGCTTTTTACCCCTCCACTTT
TRBV29-1	.	.	TRBJ2-2	CSVLGENTGELFF	TGCAGCGTCCTGGGGGAGAACACCGGGGAGCTGTTTTTT
TRBV28	.	.	TRBJ1-2	CASGSPRGVHGYTF	TGTGCCAGCGGCTCGCCGCGGGGGGTCCATGGCTACACCTTC
TRBV28	.	.	TRBJ2-7	CASSLTGNPTYEQYF	TGTGCCAGCAGCCTAACCGGGAACCCTACCTACGAGCAGTACTTC
TRBV25-1	TRBD1	.	TRBJ1-4	CASSELGGTGGEKLFF	TGTGCCAGCAGTGAACTAGGTGGGACAGGGGGTGAAAAACTGTTTTTT
TRBV7-6	TRBD1	few	TRBJ2-2	CASSDRTGANTGELFF	TGTGCCAGCAGCGACCGGACAGGGGCGAACACCGGGGAGCTGTTTTTT
TRBV29-1	TRBD1	.	TRBJ2-7	CSVASGQGSYEQYF	TGCAGCGTTGCCTCGGGACAGGGCTCCTACGAGCAGTACTTC
TRBV6-5	.	.	TRBJ2-1	CASSDGGGGNEQFF	TGTGCCAGCAGTGACGGGGGCGGAGGGAATGAGCAGTTCTTC
TRBV5-1	TRBD2	.	TRBJ2-3	CASSLTSGSGKADTQYF	TGCGCCAGCAGCTTGACTAGCGGGAGTGGTAAAGCAGATACGCAGTATTTT
TRBV18	.	.	TRBJ2-3	CASSPPGTITSTDTQYF	TGTGCCAGCTCACCACCGGGGACCATAACTAGCACAGATACGCAGTATTTT
TRBV4-2	.	few	TRBJ2-2	CASSQDFSGTGELFF	TGTGCCAGCAGCCAAGATTTTTCGGGCACCGGGGAGCTGTTTTTT
TRBV7-3	.	.	TRBJ2-4	CASSGEDSIQYF	TGTGCCAGCAGCGGTGAAGATAGCATTCAGTACTTC
TRBV9	.	.	TRBJ2-1	CASSVDGTYNEQFF	TGTGCCAGCAGCGTAGATGGTACCTACAATGAGCAGTTCTTC
TRBV5-1	.	.	TRBJ2-1	CASSQQVGGGSYNEQFF	TGCGCCAGCAGCCAACAAGTTGGAGGAGGCTCCTACAATGAGCAGTTCTTC
TRBV7-3	.	.	TRBJ1-1	CASSLGGQNTEAFF	TGTGCCAGCAGCTTAGGGGGACAGAACACTGAAGCTTTCTTT
TRBV18	TRBD2	.	TRBJ2-5	CASSLGASGKETQYF	TGTGCCAGCTCACTAGGTGCTAGCGGGAAAGAGACCCAGTACTTC
TRBV29-1	.	.	TRBJ2-1	CSVDWASVQDNEQFF	TGCAGCGTTGATTGGGCTAGCGTACAGGACAATGAGCAGTTCTTC
TRBV12-5	TRBD2	once	TRBJ2-2	CASGFLTSGSVGGELFF	TGTGCTAGTGGTTTTCTGACTAGCGGGAGTGTTGGCGGGGAGCTGTTTTTT
TRBV19	.	.	TRBJ2-1	CECLGTLGEQFF	TGCGAGTGTCTTGGGACATTAGGTGAGCAGTTCTTC
TRBV9	TRBD2	.	TRBJ2-7	CASSFRALAGPYEQYF	TGTGCCAGCAGTTTCAGGGCCCTAGCGGGACCCTACGAGCAGTACTTC
TRBV18	.	.	TRBJ2-5	CASSSGNAGETQYF	TGTGCCAGCTCCTCAGGGAACGCAGGGGAGACCCAGTACTTC
TRBV11-2	.	.	TRBJ2-5	CASSLGQGETQYF	TGTGCCAGCAGCTTGGGGCAGGGAGAGACCCAGTACTTC
TRBV28	.	.	TRBJ1-2	CASMRAGDQLSYGYTF	TGTGCCAGCATGAGGGCAGGGGACCAACTTTCCTATGGCTACACCTTC
TRBV7-9	.	.	TRBJ2-1	CASSLTGGNNEQFF	TGTGCCAGCAGCTTAACCGGGGGTAACAATGAGCAGTTCTTC
TRBV28	.	many	TRBJ1-5	CASNHRPQHF	TGTGCCAGCAATCACCGGCCCCAGCATTTT
TRBV2	.	.	TRBJ1-4	CASSVTVGVPNALFF	TGTGCCAGCAGTGTGACAGTTGGGGTCCCGAACGCACTGTTTTTT
TRBV6-5	.	.	TRBJ2-7	CASTGTNYEQYF	TGTGCCAGCACCGGGACAAATTACGAGCAGTACTTC
TRBV28	TRBD2	few	TRBJ2-1	CASSSSSGSSYNEQFF	TGTGCCAGCAGTTCCTCAAGCGGGAGCTCCTACAATGAGCAGTTCTTC
TRBV28	TRBD2	.	TRBJ2-5	CASSMILAGGKETQYF	TGTGCCAGCAGTATGATCCTAGCGGGAGGGAAAGAGACCCAGTACTTC
TRBV27	.	few	TRBJ1-2	CASSLNGPYGYTF	TGTGCCAGCAGTTTGAACGGACCCTATGGCTACACCTTC
TRBV9	TRBD1	.	TRBJ1-5	CASSPGGAYNQPQHF	TGTGCCAGCAGCCCAGGGGGGGCTTACAATCAGCCCCAGCATTTT
TRBV29-1	TRBD2	.	TRBJ2-5	CSVAPMWDSSSGSGTQYF	TGCAGCGTGGCCCCGATGTGGGACAGCTCTAGCGGGAGTGGTACCCAGTACTTC
TRBV30	TRBD2	.	TRBJ2-7	CAGGGGSDEQYF	TGTGCCGGGGGGGGAGGATCCGACGAGCAGTACTTC
TRBV28	.	.	TRBJ2-2	CASSPAGLNTGELFF	TGTGCCAGCAGTCCCGCCGGGTTGAACACCGGGGAGCTGTTTTTT
TRBV15	TRBD1	.	TRBJ1-5	CATSRDQGGSQPQHF	TGTGCCACCAGCAGAGATCAAGGGGGCAGTCAGCCCCAGCATTTT
TRBV5-1	.	.	TRBJ2-5	CASSLQGTQETQYF	TGCGCCAGCAGCTTGCAGGGGACACAAGAGACCCAGTACTTC
TRBV7-2	TRBD2	.	TRBJ2-3	CASSSLAGGVADTQYF	TGTGCCAGCAGCTCCCTAGCGGGAGGGGTCGCAGATACGCAGTATTTT
TRBV5-6	.	few	TRBJ2-7	CASSFWQGGAYEQYF	TGTGCCAGCAGCTTTTGGCAGGGAGGTGCCTACGAGCAGTACTTC
TRBV30	TRBD2	.	TRBJ2-7	CAWGGLAGPYNDYEQYF	TGTGCCTGGGGGGGACTAGCGGGACCCTACAACGACTACGAGCAGTACTTC
TRBV29-1	.	.	TRBJ2-1	CSVAPRGANNEQFF	TGCAGCGTTGCGCCACGGGGGGCGAACAATGAGCAGTTCTTC
TRBV11-3	TRBD1	.	TRBJ1-2	CASSTLGTGVSYGYTF	TGTGCCAGCAGCACACTCGGGACAGGGGTGTCCTATGGCTACACCTTC
TRBV28	.	.	TRBJ1-4	CASSPIAATGSANEKLFF	TGTGCCAGCAGTCCCATAGCGGCTACAGGGTCAGCTAATGAAAAACTGTTTTTT
TRBV18	.	few	TRBJ1-1	CASSPPGVAEAFF	TGTGCCAGCTCACCGCCAGGGGTCGCTGAAGCTTTCTTT
TRBV7-8	TRBD1	.	TRBJ2-2	CASSLATGGFGELFF	TGTGCCAGCAGCTTAGCGACAGGGGGCTTCGGGGAGCTGTTTTTT
TRBV7-2	.	.	TRBJ2-1	CASTQPQAYNEQFF	TGTGCCAGCACCCAACCTCAGGCCTACAATGAGCAGTTCTTC
TRBV6-6	.	.	TRBJ2-1	CASSYTRDTNEQFF	TGTGCCAGCAGTTACACCCGGGACACCAATGAGCAGTTCTTC
TRBV18	.	.	TRBJ1-1	CASSPGVRTFASLTEAFF	TGTGCCAGCTCACCAGGAGTTAGGACTTTCGCCAGCCTCACTGAAGCTTTCTTT
TRBV4-3	TRBD2	.	TRBJ2-7	CASSQDFWRENEQYF	TGCGCCAGCAGCCAAGATTTTTGGCGGGAGAACGAGCAGTACTTC
TRBV7-3	TRBD1	.	TRBJ2-7	CASSSRDRGGEQYF	TGTGCCAGCAGCTCCCGGGACAGGGGTGGCGAGCAGTACTTC
TRBV19	TRBD1	.	TRBJ2-4	CASTKQGASGGAKNIQYF	TGTGCCAGTACCAAACAGGGGGCCTCGGGAGGAGCCAAAAACATTCAGTACTTC
TRBV7-3	.	.	TRBJ2-7	CASSPSGYGEQYF	TGTGCCAGCAGCCCCTCAGGGTACGGCGAGCAGTACTTC
TRBV4-2	TRBD1	.	TRBJ2-5	CASSPSGQGKYEETQYF	TGTGCCAGCAGCCCCTCCGGACAGGGAAAGTATGAAGAGACCCAGTACTTC
TRBV4-1	.	.	TRBJ2-2	CASSQPTGKGFESGELFF	TGCGCCAGCAGCCAGCCTACAGGGAAAGGGTTCGAGTCCGGGGAGCTGTTTTTT
TRBV7-2	.	.	TRBJ1-1	CASSFRETEAFF	TGTGCCAGCAGCTTCCGGGAGACTGAAGCTTTCTTT
TRBV6-5	TRBD2	.	TRBJ2-1	CASGLAGGLGQFF	TGTGCCAGCGGACTAGCGGGAGGCCTGGGGCAGTTCTTC